This passage covers 14 T cell receptor beta chains from one sample sequenced in a study of regulatory T cells in long-lasting Graves disease. Assembly of TCR beta libraries relied on iRepertoire HTBI primers together with Arm-PCR of CDR3 regions. Each CDR3 protein gets one entry after TCRdb re-called the multiplex PCR reads with MiXCR. Among about half a million distinct CDR3 sequences, around 12% were seen once, and the ten largest hold approximately 9.6%. Time point of the sample: newly diagnosed GD, antithyroid drugs for less than 3 months. RNA extracted from PBMCs served as the sequencing template. These same data were also listed under a study on T cells in Graves' hyperthyroidism and ophthalmopathy.

This material consisted of peripheral blood mononuclear cells (PBMCs), taken at new diagnosis, from a patient treated with antithyroid drugs. The receptor source for this set is a woman under 40 with Graves disease.

Ten or more counts support this clonotype. The gene calls are TRBV11-3 and TRBJ2-7, with 10 bases aligning to TRBD1. Germline trimming cut 6 bases from V and 3 bases from J; bases unmatched to any gene: 5. The CDR3 loop spans 14 amino acids. Germline loops: CDR1 SGHNT, CDR2 YENEEA. CDR3: CASSRRTGGYEQYF. CDR3 sequence (DNA): TGTGCCAGCAGTCGCCGGACAGGGGGCTACGAGCAGTACTTC.

This chain joins TRBV7-9 and TRBJ1-2, with unresolved D. The CDR3 length is 11 residues. V was shortened by 6 bases and J by 7 bases, with 9 bases between the two germline ends. Per the germline V gene, CDR1 is SEHNR and CDR2 is FQNEAQ (reference sequence). The CDR3 reads CASSRVSGYTF. The CDR3 DNA reads TGTGCCAGCAGTCGCGTCTCTGGCTACACCTTC.

This clonotype has just a few counts. The chain carries TRBV14 and TRBJ1-2; weak D call: TRBD1 (5 bases). This CDR3 is 15 amino acids long. Germline CDR1 and CDR2: SGHDN and FVKESK. V gave up 2 bases and J gave up 4 bases, with 14 bases separating them. CDR3 loop: CASSQIFGDFYGYTF. The CDR3 DNA reads as TGTGCCAGCAGCCAAATCTTCGGGGACTTCTATGGCTACACCTTC.

This clonotype has a handful of counts. The rearrangement links TRBV19 to TRBJ2-3, with 7 positions matching TRBD2. The CDR3 has 16 amino acids. Germline loops: CDR1 LNHDA, CDR2 SQIVND (reference sequence). Trimming removed 5 bases from V and 5 bases from J; junction bases left unmatched: 13. CDR3 amino acids: CASSRWTLSGVDTQYF. Here the CDR3 DNA reads TGTGCCAGTAGTCGGTGGACCTTAAGCGGGGTAGATACGCAGTATTTT.

This clonotype was picked up a small number of times. The V call is TRBV12-3 or TRBV12-4, the J call TRBJ2-6, with TRBD1 matching over 8 bases. With 6 bases clipped from V and 2 bases from J, the junction kept 9 bases outside the gene matches. The length of the CDR3 is 17 residues. CDR3 region: CASSSTGVGPGANVLTF. The CDR3 region has the DNA TGTGCCAGCAGCTCGACAGGGGTTGGCCCTGGGGCCAACGTCCTGACTTTC.

This clonotype came up many times. The chain carries TRBV10-3 and TRBJ2-7; 10 positions match TRBD2. Per the germline V gene, CDR1 is ENHRY and CDR2 is SYGVKD. Trimming cost V 5 bases and J 3 bases; bases outside gene matches: 4. There are 14 residues in the CDR3. CDR3 bases: TGTGCCATCAGTCGACTAGCGGGCAACTACGAGCAGTACTTC. This codes for CAISRLAGNYEQYF.

This clonotype was observed many times. The chain carries TRBV13 and TRBJ2-1; 12 nucleotides line up with TRBD2. Per the germline V gene, CDR1 is PRHDT and CDR2 is FYEKMQ (reference sequence). J lost 10 bases, V lost 4 bases, and 8 bases had no gene match. This CDR3 is built from 15 residues. In DNA, the CDR3 is TGTGCCAGCAGCTATCGGACTAGCGGGATGATAGAGCAGTTCTTC. Amino acids: CASSYRTSGMIEQFF. Using reference TRBV13 and TRBJ2-1 for the parts outside the CDR3, the full variable domain is AAGVIQSPRHLIKEKRETATLKCYPIPRHDTVYWYQQGPGQDPQFLISFYEKMQSDKGSIPDRFSAQQFSDYHSELNMSSLELGDSALYFCASSYRTSGMIEQFFGPGTRLTVL.

Regarding this clonotype: A much larger clone lies a single base off, so this may be a read error. The chain employs TRBV6-1 and TRBJ2-1; 8 positions agree with TRBD1. Germline lookup yields CDR1 MNHNS and CDR2 SASEGT. The CDR3 spans 17 residues. Written as DNA, the CDR3 is TGTGCCAGCAGATCAGACCGGGACAGGACATTCCGGAATGAGCGGTTCTTC. It translates to CASRSDRDRTFRNERFF.

This clonotype was seen a handful of times. The chain recombines TRBV19 with TRBJ2-1; TRBD2 is a possible D gene (5 bases). The CDR3 extends over 17 amino acids. Germline V gives CDR1 LNHDA, CDR2 SQIVND (reference sequence). V gave up 4 bases and J gave up 0 bases, with 16 bases separating them. The CDR3 here is CASSRWSGSSSYNEQFF. DNA of the CDR3: TGTGCCAGTAGTAGGTGGAGCGGTTCTAGCTCCTACAATGAGCAGTTCTTC.

This clonotype was picked up many times. The chain combines TRBV9 with TRBJ2-3; 7 bases line up with TRBD2. CDR3 length: 15 residues. Germline CDR1 SGDLS, CDR2 YYNGEE. The ends lost 5 bases at V and 6 bases at J; junction bases unmatched: 12. The DNA for the CDR3 is TGTGCCAGCAGTTCGGCGGGAGCCACATACGATACGCAGTATTTT. Its protein is CASSSAGATYDTQYF. The complete variable domain, with remaining parts taken from reference TRBV9 and TRBJ2-3, reads DSGVTQTPKHLITATGQRVTLRCSPRSGDLSVYWYQQSLDQGLQFLIQYYNGEERAKGNILERFSAQQFPDLHSELNLSSLELGDSALYFCASSSAGATYDTQYFGPGTRLTVL.

This clonotype was detected many times. This rearrangement joins TRBV30 to TRBJ1-1, with unresolved D. Between the trimmed V and J ends, which lost 0 bases and 0 bases, there was a span of 5 bases. The CDR3 is made up of 13 amino acids. CDR1 and CDR2 from the germline V gene are GTSNPN and SVGIG (reference sequence). The CDR3 here is CAWSVQLNTEAFF. The CDR3 nucleotides read TGTGCCTGGAGTGTACAGCTGAACACTGAAGCTTTCTTT.

This clonotype was seen more than once but under ten times. The V call is TRBV6-5, the J call TRBJ2-7, with D tentatively TRBD2 (5 bases). The germline CDR1 and CDR2 sequences are MNHEY and SVGAGI. This CDR3 comprises 16 residues. Trimming cost V 0 bases and J 0 bases, with 12 bases left between them. The CDR3 DNA is TGTGCCAGCAGTTACTCGCGGGCTTCAAGCTCCTACGAGCAGTACTTC. Its translation is CASSYSRASSSYEQYF.

This clonotype came up many times. The chain employs TRBV12-3 or TRBV12-4 and TRBJ2-7; maybe TRBD1 (6 bases). CDR3 length: 18 residues. V lost 3 bases, J lost 6 bases, and 27 bases lay in between. CDR3 amino acids: CASSLRWGHSLVRGEQYF. CDR3 DNA: TGTGCCAGCAGTTTGAGGTGGGGGCACAGTCTTGTTAGGGGCGAGCAGTACTTC.

This clonotype showed up many times. The chain joins TRBV7-3 to TRBJ2-1; 7 positions match TRBD2. The CDR3 extends over 13 amino acids. The J segment lost 8 bases and the V segment lost 6 bases, leaving 7 bases of the junction unmatched. Germline V gene lookup returns CDR1 SGHTA and CDR2 FQGTGA. CDR3 sequence: CASSRLAWDEQFF. As DNA, the CDR3 is TGTGCCAGCAGTCGACTAGCTTGGGATGAGCAGTTCTTC.